One and the same sample provided the 22 T cell receptor beta chains below, sequenced in a study of blood T cell repertoires in COVID-19. Repertoires were generated with immunoSEQ multiplex PCR, while TCRdb's copy carries only in-frame clones and drops some. The sample includes over 40,000 clones, 85% to 90% of them seen just once. Sequencing was carried out using peripheral blood. These receptors came from a human donor in a cohort sampled during active COVID-19.

V gene TRBV5-1 combines with J gene TRBJ2-2; D might be TRBD1 (5 bases). Trimming shortened V by 3 bases and J by 4 bases, and 13 bases separated the two germline ends. There are 15 residues in the CDR3. Germline V gene sequence: CDR1 SGHRS, CDR2 YFSETQ. The CDR3 sequence is CASSSASRGTGELFF. DNA for the CDR3: TGCGCCAGCAGCTCCGCTTCTAGGGGCACCGGGGAGCTGTTTTTT.

The chain joins TRBV11-3 to TRBJ1-1; 8 bases are a match to TRBD1. Trimming took 4 bases from V and 6 from J; bases not matched to a gene: 10. The CDR3 sequence is 15 residues long. The V gene's germline CDR1 is SGHNT and CDR2 YENEEA. The CDR3 loop is CASSSSHRGAAEAFF. The DNA of the CDR3 is TGTGCCAGCAGCTCGAGCCACAGGGGGGCCGCTGAAGCTTTCTTT. The variable domain in full, with the rest retrieved from reference TRBV11-3 and TRBJ1-1, is EAGVVQSPRYKIIEKKQPVAFWCNPISGHNTLYWYLQNLGQGPELLIRYENEEAVDDSQLPKDRFSAERLKGVDSTLKIQPAELGDSAVYLCASSSSHRGAAEAFFGQGTRLTVV.

The chain joins TRBV4-1 to TRBJ2-2; 11 nucleotides agree with TRBD2. The germline V gene has CDR1 MGHRA and CDR2 YSYEKL. This CDR3 has 18 residues. The ends lost 2 bases at V and 5 bases at J; junction bases unmatched: 10. The CDR3 loop is CASSQRFSGGAGTGELFF. As DNA, the CDR3 is TGCGCCAGCAGCCAAAGATTTAGCGGGGGGGCAGGGACCGGGGAGCTGTTTTTT.

The J gene is TRBJ1-4, the V gene TRBV7-4, with D uncertain. The V gene's germline CDR1 is SGHVT and CDR2 SQSDAQ. CDR3 length: 13 amino acids. The CDR3 here is CARGQLGNEKLFF. CDR3 DNA sequence: TGTGCAAGAGGGCAGCTGGGTAATGAAAAACTGTTTTTT. The entire variable domain, with the rest obtained from reference TRBV7-4 and TRBJ1-4, is as follows: GAGVSQSPRYKVAKRGRDVALRCDSISGHVTLYWYRQTLGQGSEVLTYSQSDAQRDKSGRPSGRFSAERPERSVSTLKIQRTEQGDSAVYLCARGQLGNEKLFFGSGTQLSVL.

This chain links TRBV19 with TRBJ2-1; 11 bases are shared with TRBD2. J was trimmed by 3 bases and V by 7 bases; bases with no gene match: 5. Germline CDR1 LNHDA, CDR2 SQIVND (reference sequence). CDR3 size: 15 residues. Here the CDR3 DNA reads TGTGCCAGTATCTCGACTAGCGGGATCTACAATGAGCAGTTCTTC. It codes for CASISTSGIYNEQFF.

A single count supports this clone. The rearrangement uses TRBV23-1 and TRBJ2-4; the D gene is possibly TRBD1 (6 bases). TRBV23-1 has ORF status, its function being uncertain. This CDR3 contains 15 residues. The V and J ends lost 7 bases and 0 bases respectively, with 13 bases between them. The CDR3 loop reads CASTQQGRAKNIQYF. The CDR3 DNA reads as TGCGCCAGCACCCAACAGGGACGAGCCAAAAACATTCAGTACTTC.

The gene calls are TRBV28 and TRBJ1-4; D perhaps matches TRBD1 (6 bases). The CDR3 extends over 15 amino acids. V was trimmed by 2 bases and J by 8 bases, leaving 15 bases between them. Germline assignment: CDR1 MDHEN and CDR2 SYDVKM. CDR3 coding DNA: TGTGCCAGCAGTTTAGATCCAGGGACAAGAGAAAAACTGTTTTTT. Translating gives CASSLDPGTREKLFF.

This rearrangement joins TRBV27 to TRBJ1-5; the D is unclear. V was shortened by 2 bases and J by 2 bases, with 7 bases between the two germline ends. Germline V gene lookup returns CDR1 MNHEY and CDR2 SMNVEV (reference sequence). CDR3 length: 14 amino acids. The DNA for the CDR3 is TGTGCCAGCAGTTTACAGGAGGGCAATCAGCCCCAGCATTTT. Translation: CASSLQEGNQPQHF.

The gene calls are TRBV13 and TRBJ2-5; the match to TRBD2 covers 13 bases. Losses at the gene ends were 5 bases for V and 5 bases for J; bases not matched to a gene: 8. Per germline, CDR1 PRHDT and CDR2 FYEKMQ (reference sequence). CDR3 size: 16 residues. The CDR3 sequence: CASSTTSGGVDETQYF. Written as DNA, the CDR3 is TGTGCCAGCAGCACAACTAGCGGGGGGGTAGATGAGACCCAGTACTTC.

This clone occurred a few times. This chain links TRBV7-6 with TRBJ2-7; D possibly corresponds to TRBD2 (7 bases). Germline assignment: CDR1 SGHVS and CDR2 FNYEAQ. V lost 3 bases, J lost 6 bases, and 21 bases lay in between. The CDR3 covers 16 residues. DNA of the CDR3: TGTGCCAGCAGCTTGAGGGAGGGGTTTACAGGGCCCGAGCAGTACTTC. It specifies CASSLREGFTGPEQYF. The whole variable domain, filled in from reference TRBV7-6 and TRBJ2-7, reads GAGVSQSPRYKVTKRGQDVALRCDPISGHVSLYWYRQALGQGPEFLTYFNYEAQQDKSGLPNDRFSAERPEGSISTLTIQRTEQRDSAMYRCASSLREGFTGPEQYFGPGTRLTVT.

The chain combines TRBV7-2 with TRBJ1-4; the D gene is possibly TRBD1 (5 bases). The V end was cut by 8 bases, the J end by 0 bases, with 13 bases between. This CDR3 is built from 15 residues. Per the germline V gene, CDR1 is SGHTA and CDR2 is FQGNSA. The CDR3: CASGRGGTTNEKLFF. DNA for the CDR3: TGTGCCAGCGGCCGGGGGGGGACAACTAATGAAAAACTGTTTTTT.

The chain links TRBV30 to TRBJ2-2, with 7 bases identical to TRBD1. V lost 5 bases to trimming and J lost 7 bases; unmatched junction nucleotides: 7. CDR3 length: 13 residues. The germline CDR1 and CDR2 sequences are GTSNPN and SVGIG (reference sequence). The CDR3 coding sequence is TGTGCCTGGCAGACAGGGATGGTCGGGGAGCTGTTTTTT. Amino acids: CAWQTGMVGELFF.

This chain links TRBV6-5 with TRBJ1-5; 9 nucleotides agree with TRBD1. CDR1 and CDR2 from the germline V gene are MNHEY and SVGAGI. Germline trimming cut 7 bases from V and 5 bases from J; bases unmatched to any gene: 9. The CDR3 totals 15 residues. This CDR3 reads CASTFGTGKDQPQHF. The CDR3 DNA is TGTGCCAGCACCTTCGGGACAGGGAAGGATCAGCCCCAGCATTTT.

The chain combines TRBV24-1 with TRBJ1-1, with 8 positions matching TRBD1. J was trimmed by 0 bases and V by 9 bases; bases with no gene match: 2. Germline assignment: CDR1 KGHDR and CDR2 SFDVKD. The CDR3 has 13 amino acids. CDR3 DNA: TGTGCCACCGCAGGGGGCCTGAACACTGAAGCTTTCTTT. Translated, it gives CATAGGLNTEAFF.

The V gene is TRBV3-1 (or the pseudogene TRBV3-2), the J gene TRBJ1-3; 9 bases match TRBD1. Unmatched junction bases numbered 5, after V lost 2 bases and J lost 0 bases. This CDR3 spans 17 amino acids. Germline V gives CDR1 LGHDT, CDR2 YNNKEL (reference sequence). The CDR3 sequence is CASSQTGGPNSGNTIYF. In nucleotides, the CDR3 is TGTGCCAGCAGCCAAACAGGGGGCCCGAACTCTGGAAACACCATATATTTT.

The chain is built from TRBV28 and TRBJ2-7; D is ambiguous. Per germline, CDR1 MDHEN and CDR2 SYDVKM. This CDR3 is built from 12 residues. Trimming shortened V by 5 bases and J by 3 bases, and 8 bases separated the two germline ends. DNA for the CDR3: TGTGCCAGCAGTCCCTCTGTCTACGAGCAGTACTTC. Its translation: CASSPSVYEQYF.

The chain is built from TRBV28 and TRBJ1-1; 10 bases map to TRBD1. V trimming: 8 bases; J trimming: 5 bases; junction bases outside the gene matches: 11. Germline CDR1 reads MDHEN; CDR2 reads SYDVKM. The length of the CDR3 is 15 residues. CDR3 DNA: TGTGCCAGCTTTCCGGGACAGGGGCTGGGAACTGAAGCTTTCTTT. This sequence encodes CASFPGQGLGTEAFF. Drawing the rest from reference TRBV28 and TRBJ1-1, the complete variable domain is DVKVTQSSRYLVKRTGEKVFLECVQDMDHENMFWYRQDPGLGLRLIYFSYDVKMKEKGDIPEGYSVSREKKERFSLILESASTNQTSMYLCASFPGQGLGTEAFFGQGTRLTVV.

As concerns this clone: The identical CDR3 is also encoded by other nucleotide sequences in the sample. The chain uses TRBV5-4 and TRBJ2-5, with D possibly matching TRBD2 (7 bases). V lost 0 bases and J lost 4, with 10 bases in between. Germline V gene lookup returns CDR1 SGHNT and CDR2 YYREEE (reference sequence). The CDR3 extends over 14 amino acids. The CDR3 spells CASSLAGGRETQYF. In DNA, the CDR3 is TGTGCCAGCAGCTTGGCCGGGGGGCGAGAGACCCAGTACTTC.

V gene TRBV12-3 or TRBV12-4 combines with J gene TRBJ2-2; TRBD2 might be the D (5 bases). Trimming removed 7 bases from V and 5 bases from J, with 11 bases in between. CDR3 size: 13 residues. CDR3: CASIFSGTGELFF. In DNA, the CDR3 is TGTGCCAGCATTTTTTCGGGGACCGGGGAGCTGTTTTTT.

CDR3 sequence: CASSVEGVRADTQYF. The CDR3 DNA reads TGTGCCAGCAGCGTAGAGGGGGTTCGGGCAGATACGCAGTATTTT. The rearrangement uses TRBV9 and TRBJ2-3, with a possible D match to TRBD1 (6 bases). The ends were cut back, 0 bases at V and 4 bases at J, with 12 bases in the middle. The CDR3 is 15 residues long. The V gene's germline CDR1 is SGDLS and CDR2 YYNGEE.

V and J are TRBV11-3 and TRBJ2-1, with 12 bases fitting TRBD2. The CDR3 length is 16 residues. Trimming removed 5 bases from V and 8 bases from J; junction bases left unmatched: 10. Germline V gene data show CDR1 as SGHNT and CDR2 as YENEEA. The CDR3 DNA reads as TGTGCCAGCAGCCCCCGACTAGCGGGGGACATGGATGAGCAGTTCTTC. This encodes CASSPRLAGDMDEQFF.

The rearrangement joins TRBV6-5 to TRBJ1-1, with 9 positions matching TRBD1. Germline values: CDR1 MNHEY, CDR2 SVGAGI. The V and J ends lost 4 bases and 3 bases, in that order; junction bases with no gene match: 6. The CDR3 sequence is 15 residues long. This chain's CDR3 is CASSSGTGMDTEAFF. CDR3 bases: TGTGCCAGCAGTTCCGGGACAGGGATGGACACTGAAGCTTTCTTT.